This T cell receptor beta chain was found in a study of CD8+CD57+ T cells in acquired aplastic anemia. Study context: DNA recovered from sorted CD4+ and CD8+ cells had a mean of around 3.3 ug. Points from the study as a whole: Overlap between patients and controls comprised about 30 CD8+ CDR3 sequences.

Trimming pared 1 base from V and 8 bases from J, leaving 7 bases between. CDR3 size: 12 residues. Germline V lookup: CDR1 SGHDN, CDR2 FVKESK. An expansion of CD8+CD57+ cells by flow cytometry had been shown in patients chosen for sequencing. Therapy had not been given to patients before blood sampling. This clonotype came up many times. Its matching antigen is unknown. Using genomic DNA as the template, TCR beta VDJ and CDR3 profiling was carried out. One entry per CDR3 protein, called by TCRdb with MiXCR from the reads. The repertoire includes 250,000 or so distinct CDR3 sequences, 45% to 50% of them detected once, and 6.5% to 10% sits in the top ten.

This receptor was taken from a human donor with aplastic anemia. Sequenced input: sorted CD4+, CD8+, or CD8+CD57+ T cells (not recorded which) from PBMCs. The chain is built from TRBV14 and TRBJ2-3; no clear D gene. The CDR3 DNA follows: TGTGCCAGCAGCCAAGGCTGGGGTACGCAGTATTTT. Its translation: CASSQGWGTQYF.